Detailed here is one TCR beta chain. This clone appeared once. No cognate antigen has been identified for it. It has no much larger one-base neighbor in the sample; base qualities were not kept. This record belongs to a study of neoadjuvant anti-PD-1 for oral cavity cancer (dated by TCRdb to 2020 to 2023). Notes on the research overall: Three to four biweekly doses of nivolumab at 3 mg/kg were mostly administered to patients before curative-intent surgical resection. The parent correlative cohort had 11 to 12 patients and a response rate of 33%. A fourth nivolumab dose was given around day 43 to patients without progression, and definitive surgical resection was performed in those patients on days 50-56. Under RECIST 1.1, a patient counted as a responder if showing complete response, partial response or stable disease, and as a non-responder if showing progression.

PBMC libraries used mostly about 0.5 ug of input genomic DNA for deep sequencing, with six replicates per sample. Following the manufacturer's instructions, the team built TCRbeta libraries using the immunoSEQ hsTCRbeta kit. The finished libraries were brought together in one pool at roughly 3 nM, which was then read using an Illumina NovaSeq 6000 S4 flow cell. Regarding the original processing steps: The immunoSEQ Analyzer was used for raw data preprocessing and quality control. The analysis was limited to productive rearrangements, and each clonotype was defined by a unique CDR3 amino acid sequence. Using the R package tcR, the researchers computed the Gini-Simpson index as their estimate of repertoire clonality. Student's t test was used to compare Gini indices, and Pearson correlation was used to assess associations with tumor size change. The clones in this table, taken by TCRdb from immuneACCESS, are in-frame only. Not every clone is retained; where verified, under half of the shortfall comes from an unresolved V gene, and the cause of the rest is unknown. The V and J calls and clone size are taken from that table; D and trimming were inferred from the DNA. For this sample the table gives tens of thousands of clones, of which about 80% were detected only once. The top ten clonotypes cover around 3.1% of the sample.

Results the study describes overall, beyond this receptor: Higher pretreatment blood Treg/Th17 ratios correlated with both higher pretreatment blood TCRbeta clonality and lower post-treatment tumor TCRbeta clonality. TCR analyses included only three patients per response group, and the authors called for larger cohorts for validation. After neoadjuvant nivolumab, non-responders showed significantly higher T cell clonality (Gini index) in PBMCs than responders did.

The CDR3 spans 16 residues, from the cysteine through the phenylalanine. This entry keeps only the CDR3 DNA: 48 bases, framed from base 1. V has 6 bases trimmed and J has 5 bases trimmed; junction bases matching no gene number 13. The germline V gene sets CDR1 to SNHLY and CDR2 to FYNNEI. The meaning of the sample's time point label: before neoadjuvant nivolumab. The patients had newly diagnosed stage II-IVA oral cavity squamous cell carcinoma and had not received any prior systemic or radiation treatment. Everyone in the cohort had locally advanced, HPV-negative oral cavity squamous cell carcinoma. Peripheral blood mononuclear cells were analyzed directly, without maintenance or expansion in culture. Samples came from a longitudinal correlative study of a single-arm phase II trial of neoadjuvant nivolumab in oral cavity squamous cell carcinoma. Subject-matched pre- and post-treatment PBMCs and tumors from three responders and three non-responders underwent genomic DNA-based TCRbeta sequencing. Peripheral blood mononuclear cells were collected once before nivolumab treatment and again after treatment, at the time of surgery. The Maxwell RSC DNA from Cells kit was used to isolate genomic DNA from PBMCs.

The sample consisted of PBMCs, taken before nivolumab (anti-PD-1) treatment. The sequence was obtained from a person aged 40 to 85 with oral cavity squamous cell carcinoma. Recombination connected TRBV2 to TRBJ2-5; TRBD1 matches 9 bases in the middle. The DNA reads TGTGCCAGCAGGGTCCACAGGGGGCGAAGGGGGGAGACCCAGTACTTC. The resulting protein is CASRVHRGRRGETQYF.